This T cell receptor beta chain was sequenced during a study of CD8 T cells in ankylosing spondylitis. TCRdb re-derived calls from the 5' RACE reads in MiXCR, one entry per CDR3 protein. The sample shows more than 400,000 distinct CDR3 sequences, under 5.5% of them seen only once. In this sample, this clonotype turned up many times. Its matching antigen is unknown. Study results and caveats: Clones tied to disease were said to be significantly enriched in matched ankylosing spondylitis synovial fluid. There was a TCR beta motif, made of several highly homologous variants, that appeared characteristic of ankylosing spondylitis blood.

The source is a male donor with ankylosing spondylitis. Input material: blood, either unsorted or a sorted T cell fraction (not recorded which).

The CDR3 region is CSVETLGKNIQYF. The CDR3 DNA follows: TGCAGCGTTGAGACTTTAGGCAAAAACATTCAGTACTTC. This chain connects TRBV29-1 to TRBJ2-4, with D unclear. CDR3 length: 13 amino acids. Trimming left V 3 bases short and J 3 bases short, with 9 bases between. Germline CDR1 is SQVTM and CDR2 is ANQGSEA.